Below are 14 T cell receptor beta chains sequenced from a single sample in a study of breast tumors, draining lymph nodes, adjacent tissues (dated by TCRdb to 2016 to 2017). Library preparation employed multiplex PCR. TCRdb shows the sequencer as Illumina HiSeq 2000. The public reads were run again by TCRdb, first through fastp at Q25 and then through MiXCR, and only productive beta chains were kept. One record per CDR3 amino acid sequence lists the most common genes and DNA. This sample lists approximately 230,000 distinct CDR3 sequences; 34% were detected once. The ten most abundant clones make up 3% to 4.5% of the sample. The axillary draining lymph nodes of breast cancer patients were the source of the lymph node samples. The sample comprised axillary lymph node tissue. These receptors originate from a female donor with breast cancer. Some clones in this sample may be carry-over from other donors' samples.

This clonotype was picked up many times. The CDR3 protein is CASSSQGGSNTGELFF. The CDR3 DNA reads as TGTGCCAGCAGCTCGCAGGGAGGGTCGAACACCGGGGAGCTGTTTTTT. V and J are TRBV7-6 and TRBJ2-2; 7 positions agree with TRBD2. CDR1 SGHVS and CDR2 FNYEAQ come from the germline V gene. The CDR3 runs 16 residues. The V gene end was trimmed by 4 bases and the J gene end by 0 bases; junction bases not matched to a gene: 5.

This clonotype was found many times. The CDR3 coding sequence is TGTGCCACCAGTGCCACAGGACTAGCGGGAGGTGGCACCGGGGAGCTGTTTTTT. Encoded protein: CATSATGLAGGGTGELFF. The chain combines TRBV24-1 with TRBJ2-2, with 14 bases matching TRBD2. Trimming at V came to 5 bases and at J to 4 bases, leaving 8 bases not matched to a gene. The CDR3 consists of 18 residues. Looked up from germline, CDR1 is KGHDR and CDR2 is SFDVKD.

A word on this clonotype: A much larger clone lies a single base off, so this may be a read error. The V gene is TRBV12-3 or TRBV12-4, the J gene TRBJ2-3; possibly TRBD1 for D (5 bases). This CDR3 is built from 16 residues. The CDR3 DNA reads TGTGCCAGCAGCTTAGGGGTAGCATTTGGCACAGGTACGCAGTATTTT. Amino acid sequence: CASSLGVAFGTGTQYF.

The genes are TRBV20-1 and TRBJ2-5; 9 bases align to TRBD2. The J call may be mistaken, given a closer DNA end match to TRBJ2-7. Germline CDR1 reads DFQATT; CDR2 reads SNEGSKA (reference sequence). This CDR3 has 13 amino acids. The CDR3: CSATPLAGSEQYF. CDR3 sequence (DNA): TGCAGTGCTACGCCCCTAGCGGGGTCCGAGCAGTACTTC.

This clonotype was observed at least ten times. The chain is built from TRBV11-3 and TRBJ2-3; 8 bases map to TRBD1. The germline V gene encodes CDR1 SGHNT and CDR2 YENEEA. After removal of 5 bases from V and 7 bases from J, the junction contained 11 bases not matched to a gene. The CDR3 extends over 15 amino acids. The DNA of the CDR3 is TGTGCCAGCAGCGCATGGACAGGGAGCGAACATACGCAGTATTTT. This codes for CASSAWTGSEHTQYF.

In its sample, this clonotype was seen many times. The chain joins TRBV11-2 to TRBJ2-3; 10 bases match TRBD1. J lost 4 bases, V lost 6 bases, and 4 bases had no gene match. The CDR3 loop spans 14 amino acids. CDR1 is SGHAT and CDR2 is FQNNGV in the germline V gene. The DNA for the CDR3 is TGTGCCAGCAGTATGGACAGGGGGGCAGATACGCAGTATTTT. It is translated as CASSMDRGADTQYF.

This clonotype was found a few times. The chain recombines TRBV28 with TRBJ2-1; D is unresolved. This CDR3 contains 13 residues. The V and J ends lost 5 bases and 10 bases respectively, with 15 bases between them. From germline, CDR1 is MDHEN and CDR2 SYDVKM. CDR3 sequence (DNA): TGTGCCAGCAGTCCACCCTCGGCAGGCGAGCAGTTCTTC. It translates to CASSPPSAGEQFF. The variable domain in full, completed from reference TRBV28 and TRBJ2-1, reads DVKVTQSSRYLVKRTGEKVFLECVQDMDHENMFWYRQDPGLGLRLIYFSYDVKMKEKGDIPEGYSVSREKKERFSLILESASTNQTSMYLCASSPPSAGEQFFGPGTRLTVL.

This clonotype was counted at least ten times. V gene TRBV6-6 combines with J gene TRBJ2-5, with TRBD2 matching 11 bases. The CDR3 sequence is 17 residues long. Germline CDR1 MNHNY, CDR2 SVGAGI (reference sequence). Trimming took 0 bases from V and 0 from J; bases not matched to a gene: 3. The CDR3 DNA reads as TGTGCCAGCAGTTACTCGTTACTAGCGGGGGACCAAGAGACCCAGTACTTC. This sequence encodes CASSYSLLAGDQETQYF.

This clonotype was seen a few times. The chain has TRBV6-5 and TRBJ2-3, with D perhaps given as TRBD1 or TRBD2 (8 bases each). CDR3 length: 16 residues. Germline CDR1 MNHEY, CDR2 SVGAGI. Trimming removed 7 bases at V and 1 base at J, with 18 bases between. CDR3 protein: CASNRGGGQGTDTQYF. CDR3 coding DNA: TGTGCCAGCAATCGGGGGGGGGGACAGGGCACAGATACGCAGTATTTT.

This clonotype came up many times. The V and J genes are TRBV4-3 and TRBJ2-7, with TRBD2 as a possible D gene (6 bases). The CDR3 contains 15 residues. Trimming took 4 bases from V and 4 from J, leaving 17 bases between them. Germline V lookup: CDR1 LGHNA, CDR2 YSLEER. The CDR3 DNA sequence: TGCGCCAGCAGCCGGCAACCGGGACTGCGATACGAGCAGTACTTC. Its protein product is CASSRQPGLRYEQYF.

This clonotype appeared once. V gene TRBV20-1 combines with J gene TRBJ1-4, with D possibly being TRBD1 (5 bases). This CDR3 spans 15 amino acids. Germline values: CDR1 DFQATT, CDR2 SNEGSKA (reference sequence). V was cut by 6 bases and J by 0 bases, with 14 bases left in between. In DNA form, the CDR3 reads TGCAGTGCCTTCGGGGGGTTCGCAACTAATGAAAAACTGTTTTTT. Its translation: CSAFGGFATNEKLFF.

This clonotype was counted a few times. The rearrangement links TRBV27 to TRBJ1-2; unclear D gene. CDR1 MNHEY and CDR2 SMNVEV come from the germline V gene (reference sequence). The CDR3 loop spans 13 amino acids. The V end lost 5 bases, the J end lost 6 bases, and 13 bases lay between the germline ends. The CDR3: CASSTWRADGYTF. The CDR3 DNA reads as TGTGCCAGCAGTACTTGGAGGGCTGATGGCTACACCTTC.

This clonotype has ten or more counts. The CDR3 nucleotides are TGTGCCAGTATGCGGGCAAGCAATCAGCCCCAGCATTTT. Translated, it gives CASMRASNQPQHF. J is TRBJ1-5 and V is TRBV6-1; D remains ambiguous. V was shortened by 9 bases and J by 1 base, with 10 bases between the two germline ends. Per germline, CDR1 MNHNS and CDR2 SASEGT. The CDR3 length is 13 residues.

This clonotype showed up just a few times. A clone one base away is much larger, so this may be a read error. The chain links TRBV7-9 to TRBJ2-1; 10 bases align to TRBD2. CDR1 is SEHNR and CDR2 is FQNEAQ in the germline V gene (reference sequence). V gave up 1 base and J gave up 0 bases; unmatched junction bases: 3. The CDR3 sequence is 17 residues long. CDR3 DNA sequence: TGTGCCAGCAGCTTAGAAGCTAGCGGGGGCTCCTACAATGAGCAGTTCTTC. This encodes CASSLEASGGSYNEQFF.